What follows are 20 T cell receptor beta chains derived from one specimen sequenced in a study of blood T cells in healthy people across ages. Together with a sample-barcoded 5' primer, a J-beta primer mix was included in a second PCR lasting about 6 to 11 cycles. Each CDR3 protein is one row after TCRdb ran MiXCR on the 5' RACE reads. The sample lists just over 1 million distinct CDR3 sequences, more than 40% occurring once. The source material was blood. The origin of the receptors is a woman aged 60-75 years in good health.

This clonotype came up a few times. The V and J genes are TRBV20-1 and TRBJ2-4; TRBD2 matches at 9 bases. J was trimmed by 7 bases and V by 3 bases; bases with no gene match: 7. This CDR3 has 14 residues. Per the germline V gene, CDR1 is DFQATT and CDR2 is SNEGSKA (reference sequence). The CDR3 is CSARALAGRNIQYF. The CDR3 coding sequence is TGCAGTGCTAGGGCTCTAGCGGGACGTAACATTCAGTACTTC.

CDR3 in amino acids: CSVEGTGTNIQYF. The CDR3 region has the DNA TGCAGCGTTGAAGGGACAGGGACTAACATTCAGTACTTC. The chain is built from TRBV29-1 and TRBJ2-7, with 8 bases identical to TRBD1. The better agreement between TRBJ2-4 and the DNA end casts doubt on the J call. The CDR3 totals 13 residues. CDR1 and CDR2 from the germline V gene are SQVTM and ANQGSEA.

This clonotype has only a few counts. The CDR3 loop is CSARVLVGTSGSTDTQYF. The CDR3 DNA reads as TGCAGTGCTAGAGTCCTAGTTGGGACTAGCGGGAGCACAGATACGCAGTATTTT. The V gene is TRBV20-1, the J gene TRBJ2-3; TRBD2 matches 12 bases. The CDR3 extends over 18 amino acids. The ends lost 1 base at V and 0 bases at J; junction bases unmatched: 8. Germline CDR1 is DFQATT and CDR2 is SNEGSKA (reference sequence).

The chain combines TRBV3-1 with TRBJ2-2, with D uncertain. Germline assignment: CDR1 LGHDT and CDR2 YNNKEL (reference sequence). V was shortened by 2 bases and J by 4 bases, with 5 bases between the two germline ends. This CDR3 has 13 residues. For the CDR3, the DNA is TGTGCCAGCAGCCAAAAACCCACCGGGGAGCTGTTTTTT. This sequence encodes CASSQKPTGELFF.

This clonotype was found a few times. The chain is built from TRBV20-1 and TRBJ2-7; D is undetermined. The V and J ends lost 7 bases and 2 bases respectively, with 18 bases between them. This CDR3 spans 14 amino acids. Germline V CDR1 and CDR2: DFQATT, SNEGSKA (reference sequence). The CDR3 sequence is CSGIAEYPAYEQYF. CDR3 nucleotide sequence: TGCAGTGGGATAGCAGAGTACCCCGCCTACGAGCAGTACTTC.

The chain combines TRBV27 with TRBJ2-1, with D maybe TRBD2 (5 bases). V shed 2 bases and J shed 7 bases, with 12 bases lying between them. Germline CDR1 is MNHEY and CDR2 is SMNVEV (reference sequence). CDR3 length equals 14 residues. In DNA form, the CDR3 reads TGTGCCAGCAGTTTAGAGGGCGGAGTTAATGAGCAGTTCTTC. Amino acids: CASSLEGGVNEQFF.

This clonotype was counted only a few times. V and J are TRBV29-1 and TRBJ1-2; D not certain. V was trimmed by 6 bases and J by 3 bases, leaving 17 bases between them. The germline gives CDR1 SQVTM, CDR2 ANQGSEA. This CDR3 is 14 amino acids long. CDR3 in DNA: TGCAGCGTCCCCGATCTAATTTCCTACTATGGCTACACCTTC. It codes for CSVPDLISYYGYTF.

CDR3 region: CASSYSLTGAKNIQYF. As DNA, the CDR3 is TGTGCCAGCAGTTACTCGCTGACAGGAGCCAAAAACATTCAGTACTTC. The chain joins TRBV6-5 to TRBJ2-4, with a tentative D call TRBD1 (6 bases). Germline V gene data show CDR1 as MNHEY and CDR2 as SVGAGI. CDR3 length: 16 amino acids. V was shortened by 0 bases and J by 0 bases, with 9 bases between the two germline ends.

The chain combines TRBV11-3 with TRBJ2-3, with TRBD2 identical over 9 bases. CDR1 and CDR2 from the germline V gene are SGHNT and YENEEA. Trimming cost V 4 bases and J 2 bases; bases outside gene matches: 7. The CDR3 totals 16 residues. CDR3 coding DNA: TGTGCCAGCAGCTCCGGAGGCGGGAGGGCCACAGATACGCAGTATTTT. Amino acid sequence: CASSSGGGRATDTQYF.

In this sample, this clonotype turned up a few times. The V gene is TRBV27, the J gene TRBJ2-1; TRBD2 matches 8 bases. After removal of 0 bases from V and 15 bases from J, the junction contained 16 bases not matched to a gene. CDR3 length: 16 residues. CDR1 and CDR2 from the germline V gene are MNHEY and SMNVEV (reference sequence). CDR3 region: CASSLSELAARNFVFF. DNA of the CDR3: TGTGCCAGCAGTTTATCGGAACTAGCGGCCAGAAATTTTGTGTTCTTC.

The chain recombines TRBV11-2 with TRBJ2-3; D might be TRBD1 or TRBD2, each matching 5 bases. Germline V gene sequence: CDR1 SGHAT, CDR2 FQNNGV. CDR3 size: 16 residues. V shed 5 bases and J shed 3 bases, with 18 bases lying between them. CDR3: CASSQFGGRATDTQYF. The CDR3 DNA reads TGTGCCAGCAGCCAATTTGGGGGACGAGCGACAGATACGCAGTATTTT.

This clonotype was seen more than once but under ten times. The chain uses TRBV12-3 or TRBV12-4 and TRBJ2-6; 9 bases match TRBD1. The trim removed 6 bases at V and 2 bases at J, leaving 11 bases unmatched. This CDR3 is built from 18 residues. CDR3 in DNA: TGTGCCAGCAGCACGCCCGACAGGGGGTGGACTGGGGCCAACGTCCTGACTTTC. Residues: CASSTPDRGWTGANVLTF.

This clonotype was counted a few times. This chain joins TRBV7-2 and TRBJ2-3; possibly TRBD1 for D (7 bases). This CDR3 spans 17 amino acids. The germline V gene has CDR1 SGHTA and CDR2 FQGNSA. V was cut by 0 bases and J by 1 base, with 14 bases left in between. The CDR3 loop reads CASSLASRGVGTDTQYF. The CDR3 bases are TGTGCCAGCAGCTTAGCCAGCAGGGGGGTAGGCACAGATACGCAGTATTTT.

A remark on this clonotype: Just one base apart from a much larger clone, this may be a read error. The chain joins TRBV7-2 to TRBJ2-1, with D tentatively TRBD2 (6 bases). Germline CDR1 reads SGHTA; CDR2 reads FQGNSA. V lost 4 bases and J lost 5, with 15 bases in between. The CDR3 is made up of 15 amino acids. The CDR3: CASSSGRAGNNEQFF. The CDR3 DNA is TGTGCCAGCAGCTCGGGACGAGCGGGCAACAATGAGCAGTTCTTC.

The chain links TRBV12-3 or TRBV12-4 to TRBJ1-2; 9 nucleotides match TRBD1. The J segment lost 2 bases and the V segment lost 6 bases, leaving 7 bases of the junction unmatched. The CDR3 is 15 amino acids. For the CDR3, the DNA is TGTGCCAGCAGGATTACAACAGGGGGCAACTATGGCTACACCTTC. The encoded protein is CASRITTGGNYGYTF.

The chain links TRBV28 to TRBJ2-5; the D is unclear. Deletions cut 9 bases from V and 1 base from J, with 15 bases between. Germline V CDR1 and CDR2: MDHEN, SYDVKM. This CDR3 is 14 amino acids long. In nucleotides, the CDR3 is TGTGCCAGTCGACAACCCTCGCCCCAAGAGACCCAGTACTTC. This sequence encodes CASRQPSPQETQYF.

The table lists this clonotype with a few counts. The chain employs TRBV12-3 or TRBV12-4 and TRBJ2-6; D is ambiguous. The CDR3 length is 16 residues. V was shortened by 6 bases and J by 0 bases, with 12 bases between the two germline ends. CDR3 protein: CASSRQDTSGANVLTF. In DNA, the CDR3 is TGTGCCAGCAGCCGCCAAGACACCTCTGGGGCCAACGTCCTGACTTTC.

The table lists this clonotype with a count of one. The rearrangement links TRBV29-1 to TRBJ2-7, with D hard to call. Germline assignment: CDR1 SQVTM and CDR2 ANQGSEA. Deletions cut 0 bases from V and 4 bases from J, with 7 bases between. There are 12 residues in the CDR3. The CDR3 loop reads CSVEDAGYEQYF. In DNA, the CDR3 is TGCAGCGTTGAAGATGCAGGTTACGAGCAGTACTTC.

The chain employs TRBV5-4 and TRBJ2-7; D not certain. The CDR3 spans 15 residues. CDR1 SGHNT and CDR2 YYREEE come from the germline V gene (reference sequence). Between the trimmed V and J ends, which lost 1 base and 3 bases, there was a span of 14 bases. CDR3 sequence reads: CASSLTTQSGYEQYF. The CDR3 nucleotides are TGTGCCAGCAGCTTGACAACGCAATCAGGCTACGAGCAGTACTTC.

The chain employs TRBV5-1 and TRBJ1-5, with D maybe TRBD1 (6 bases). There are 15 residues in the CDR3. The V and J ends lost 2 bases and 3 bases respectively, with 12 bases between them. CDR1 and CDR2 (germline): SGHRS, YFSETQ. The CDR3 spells CASSLEGGYNQPQHF. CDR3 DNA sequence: TGCGCCAGCAGCTTAGAAGGGGGTTACAATCAGCCCCAGCATTTT.